These 7 T cell receptor beta chains were all obtained from the same sample, sequenced in a study of response to subunit inactivated influenza vaccine. TCRdb reprocessed the RT-PCR reads with MiXCR, giving one entry per CDR3 protein. This sample has 590,000 or so distinct CDR3 sequences; 14% occur once, and the top ten carry approximately 7.6%. The sample was PBMCs from blood, taken 14 to 15 days before vaccination. The receptors here all came from a man in his forties or fifties who received an inactivated influenza vaccine.

This clonotype was seen only a few times. The chain recombines TRBV18 with TRBJ2-5, with 7 nucleotides matching TRBD2. CDR3 length equals 15 residues. CDR1 is KGHSH and CDR2 is LQKENI in the germline V gene. V gave up 3 bases and J gave up 1 base; unmatched junction bases: 5. The CDR3 nucleotides read TGTGCCAGCTCACCCCCGGGACTATTCCAAGAGACCCAGTACTTC. Translated: CASSPPGLFQETQYF.

This clonotype showed up many times. The chain links TRBV20-1 to TRBJ2-1; 8 bases align to TRBD2. V shed 0 bases and J 10 bases; nucleotides not matched to a gene: 8. The CDR3 contains 14 residues. Per germline, CDR1 DFQATT and CDR2 SNEGSKA (reference sequence). CDR3 residues: CSARDFTSGDEQFF. In DNA form, the CDR3 reads TGCAGTGCTAGAGATTTCACTAGCGGCGACGAGCAGTTCTTC.

This clonotype was counted many times. The V call is TRBV20-1, the J call TRBJ2-2, with D unresolved. The CDR3 is 14 amino acids. Germline CDR1 is DFQATT and CDR2 is SNEGSKA (reference sequence). V was trimmed by 6 bases and J by 6 bases, leaving 17 bases between them. The CDR3 region is CSAVKSAAAGELFF. CDR3 DNA: TGCAGTGCCGTGAAGTCGGCCGCGGCCGGGGAGCTGTTTTTT.

CDR3: CASSVGTSSEQYF. CDR3 nucleotides: TGTGCCAGCAGCGTGGGGACTAGTTCCGAGCAGTACTTC. The chain joins TRBV9 to TRBJ2-7, with 8 bases identical to TRBD2. Germline loops: CDR1 SGDLS, CDR2 YYNGEE. The CDR3 sequence is 13 residues long. The V gene end was trimmed by 2 bases and the J gene end by 6 bases; junction bases not matched to a gene: 4.

V and J are TRBV7-2 and TRBJ2-7; D may be TRBD1 (6 bases). CDR3 size: 13 residues. Germline CDR1 SGHTA, CDR2 FQGNSA. Between the trimmed V and J ends, which lost 5 bases and 2 bases, there was a span of 10 bases. The CDR3 DNA reads TGTGCCAGCAGCAAGGGACAAGCCTACGAGCAGTACTTC. It encodes CASSKGQAYEQYF.

V and J are TRBV6-1 and TRBJ2-5, with D possibly matching TRBD1 (6 bases). There are 13 residues in the CDR3. Trimming removed 6 bases from V and 5 bases from J, with 13 bases in between. Germline-derived CDR1 and CDR2 are MNHNS and SASEGT. The CDR3 nucleotides are TGTGCCAGCAGACAGGGTCCGAGGGAGACCCAGTACTTC. It specifies CASRQGPRETQYF.

The J gene is TRBJ2-1, the V gene TRBV19, with 7 bases matching TRBD1. The V gene end was trimmed by 7 bases and the J gene end by 9 bases; junction bases not matched to a gene: 6. Germline loops: CDR1 LNHDA, CDR2 SQIVND (reference sequence). This CDR3 comprises 12 residues. In DNA form, the CDR3 reads TGTGCCAGTAAACAGGGGAAGGGTGAGCAGTTCTTC. Its protein product is CASKQGKGEQFF. The whole variable domain, filled in from reference TRBV19 and TRBJ2-1, reads DGGITQSPKYLFRKEGQNVTLSCEQNLNHDAMYWYRQDPGQGLRLIYYSQIVNDFQKGDIAEGYSVSREKKESFPLTVTSAQKNPTAFYLCASKQGKGEQFFGPGTRLTVL.